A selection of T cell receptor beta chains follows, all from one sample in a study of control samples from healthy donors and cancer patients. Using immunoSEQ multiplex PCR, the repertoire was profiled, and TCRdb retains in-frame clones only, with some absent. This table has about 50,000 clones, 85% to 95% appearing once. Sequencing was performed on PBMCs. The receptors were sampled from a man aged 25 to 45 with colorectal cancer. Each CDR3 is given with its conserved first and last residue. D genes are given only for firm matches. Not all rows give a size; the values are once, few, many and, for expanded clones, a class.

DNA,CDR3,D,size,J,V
TGTGCCAGCAGCCTCAAACAGGGAACCTACAATGAGCAGTTCTTC,CASSLKQGTYNEQFF,NA,NA,TRBJ2-1,TRBV3-1/TRBV3-2
TGTGCCAGCAGCTTAACAGGGGGTTCGGGATATGGCTACACCTTC,CASSLTGGSGYGYTF,TRBD1,NA,TRBJ1-2,TRBV7-2
TGCGCCAGCAGCCTAGGACAGGTAAAGTACAATGAGCAGTTCTTC,CASSLGQVKYNEQFF,TRBD1,NA,TRBJ2-1,TRBV5-1
NA,CASSFLADSYEQYF,NA,NA,TRBJ2-7,TRBV19
TGCGCCAGCAGCTTGTCGGGGGACAGGGGATCCGAGCAGTACTTC,CASSLSGDRGSEQYF,TRBD1,NA,TRBJ2-7,TRBV5-1
TGTGCCAGCAGTTACCCTGTGGTCCCAAGTCCGGGACAGGATAACTATGGCTACACCTTC,CASSYPVVPSPGQDNYGYTF,TRBD1,NA,TRBJ1-2,TRBV6-2/TRBV6-3
TGTGCCACTAGGACAACCAGCTACAATGAGCAGTTCTTC,CATRTTSYNEQFF,NA,NA,TRBJ2-1,TRBV6-5
TGTGCCATCAGTGAAGACAGGGGGTATGTCCAAGAGACCCAGTACTTC,CAISEDRGYVQETQYF,TRBD1,NA,TRBJ2-5,TRBV10-3
TGTGCCAGCAGTGGGAGGGGCAACACCGGGGAGCTGTTTTTT,CASSGRGNTGELFF,NA,NA,TRBJ2-2,TRBV25-1
TGTGCCAGCAGCTTATTTTACAATGAGCAGTTCTTC,CASSLFYNEQFF,NA,NA,TRBJ2-1,TRBV7-2
TGCGCCAGCAGCCAAGATTACAGGGTTTCGTACGAGCAGTACTTC,CASSQDYRVSYEQYF,NA,NA,TRBJ2-7,TRBV4-3
TGCAGTGCTAGTAGCGGGACAGGGTTGGAGACCCAGTACTTC,CSASSGTGLETQYF,NA,NA,TRBJ2-5,TRBV20-1
TGTGCCAGCAGTGAAACTCAGGGGAGCTACGAGCAGTACTTC,CASSETQGSYEQYF,NA,NA,TRBJ2-7,TRBV6-1
TGCGCCAGCAGCCAATTATCAGTGTCTAGTTATGAAAAACTGTTTTTT,CASSQLSVSSYEKLFF,NA,NA,TRBJ1-4,TRBV4-3
TGCGCCAGCAGCCAAGACGCCAGCATTCAGTACTTC,CASSQDASIQYF,NA,once,TRBJ2-4,TRBV4-1
TGTGCCAGCAGCGAGCGACAGGGGGCGCGGGTTTCACCCCTCCACTTT,CASSERQGARVSPLHF,TRBD1,NA,TRBJ1-6,TRBV7-2
TGTGCCAGCAGTTACGCAGGGTTGAACACTGAAGCTTTCTTT,CASSYAGLNTEAFF,NA,NA,TRBJ1-1,TRBV6-5
TGTGCCAGCAGTTTTCGGTCAGGAGAACCCAATTCACCCCTCCACTTT,CASSFRSGEPNSPLHF,NA,NA,TRBJ1-6,TRBV6-6
TGTGCCAGCAGCTTAGATTATAATTCACCCCTCCACTTT,CASSLDYNSPLHF,NA,NA,TRBJ1-6,TRBV11-3
TGTGCCAGCAGCCCCACATCAGATACGCAGTATTTT,CASSPTSDTQYF,NA,NA,TRBJ2-3,TRBV7-2
TGTGCCAGCAGTCGCGGACTGGACAATCAGCCCCAGCATTTT,CASSRGLDNQPQHF,NA,once,TRBJ1-5,TRBV2
TGTGCCAGCAGTTTATTAGGGTCGGGAAAAGCTTTCTTT,CASSLLGSGKAFF,NA,once,TRBJ1-1,TRBV27
TGTGCCAGCAGCCCAGGGAGTGGGGCCAACGTCCTGACTTTC,CASSPGSGANVLTF,NA,NA,TRBJ2-6,TRBV9
TGTGCCAGCAGTTTATTGGGCAGGGGGCTCACCGGGGAGCTGTTTTTT,CASSLLGRGLTGELFF,TRBD1,NA,TRBJ2-2,TRBV27
TGTGCCAGCAGCTTGAACTATGGCTACACCTTC,CASSLNYGYTF,NA,once,TRBJ1-2,TRBV5-6
TGTGCCAGCTCAACTATTTTTACAGGGTACCAAGAGACCCAGTACTTC,CASSTIFTGYQETQYF,NA,NA,TRBJ2-5,TRBV18
TGTGCCAGTATTATGGGTGGGGGGAACACTGAAGCTTTCTTT,CASIMGGGNTEAFF,NA,NA,TRBJ1-1,TRBV19
TGTGCCAGCAGTGGACAGGCGCAGGGTCAGCCCCAGCATTTT,CASSGQAQGQPQHF,NA,NA,TRBJ1-5,TRBV6-1
TGTGCCAGCAGCTTATGGGACAGCCCCAACTATGGCTACACCTTC,CASSLWDSPNYGYTF,TRBD1,NA,TRBJ1-2,TRBV7-2
TGTGCCAGCATGGGCTCTCCCCATTTGCAGTATTTT,CASMGSPHLQYF,NA,NA,TRBJ2-3,TRBV2
TGCGCCAGCAGCCAAGAAAGGGGGCAGTTCTCCATTCAGTACTTC,CASSQERGQFSIQYF,TRBD1,NA,TRBJ2-4,TRBV4-3
TGTGCCAGTACCTATGGGGGGACCGTTAACTATGGCTACACCTTC,CASTYGGTVNYGYTF,NA,NA,TRBJ1-2,TRBV19
TGTGCCACAACGATTAACTATGGCTACACCTTC,CATTINYGYTF,NA,few,TRBJ1-2,TRBV2
TGTGCCATCAGTGAACGTCGCTACGAGCAGTACTTC,CAISERRYEQYF,NA,NA,TRBJ2-7,TRBV10-3
TGCAGCGTTGGAATGGTGTACGAGCAGTACTTC,CSVGMVYEQYF,NA,NA,TRBJ2-7,TRBV29-1
TGTGCCAGCAGCCAACCCATCACAGATACGCAGTATTTT,CASSQPITDTQYF,NA,NA,TRBJ2-3,TRBV11-2
TGTGCCAGCAGACGAATCCAGCCCTATTCTCACAGCACGACCTACGAGCAGTACTTC,CASRRIQPYSHSTTYEQYF,NA,NA,TRBJ2-7,TRBV6-6
TGTGCCAGCAGACCAGGAACGATCTACTATGGCTACACCTTC,CASRPGTIYYGYTF,NA,NA,TRBJ1-2,TRBV6-5
TGTGCCAGCAGCGCTTACTCAACAGGGGGGGAGACCCAGTACTTC,CASSAYSTGGETQYF,TRBD1,NA,TRBJ2-5,TRBV9
TGCGCCAGCAGTGATAATCTCCCTTATGAAAAACTGTTTTTT,CASSDNLPYEKLFF,NA,NA,TRBJ1-4,TRBV10-1
TGTGCCAGCTCTTTTAATAAGGGAGTGCAGAGCGAGCAGTACTTC,CASSFNKGVQSEQYF,NA,NA,TRBJ2-7,TRBV18
TGTGCTAGTGGTTTGGTAGGTGGGGCGGGGGGGCCCCATGAGCAGTTCTTC,CASGLVGGAGGPHEQFF,TRBD2,few,TRBJ2-1,TRBV12-5
TGTGCCAGCAGCTTAGCACAGGGTTCAGGAAGTCCGAGAAACACCATATATTTT,CASSLAQGSGSPRNTIYF,NA,once,TRBJ1-3,TRBV11-2
TGTGCCAGCAGCTTAGTTGGGGGGCGGAACTATGGCTACACCTTC,CASSLVGGRNYGYTF,NA,NA,TRBJ1-2,TRBV7-2
TGCAGTGCTAGTCAGGTCCGCCAAGTTGGCTACACCTTC,CSASQVRQVGYTF,NA,NA,TRBJ1-2,TRBV20-1
TGTGCCAGCAGCTTAGCGGTTGGAGCCGGAAACACCATATATTTT,CASSLAVGAGNTIYF,NA,NA,TRBJ1-3,TRBV7-9
TGCAGCGTGGAGACAGGGGGCACTGAAGCTTTCTTT,CSVETGGTEAFF,TRBD1,NA,TRBJ1-1,TRBV29-1
TGTGCCAGCAGTCCACAGGGGGAAGGACAGCCTCAGCATTTT,CASSPQGEGQPQHF,TRBD1,NA,TRBJ1-5,TRBV6-4
TGTGCCAGCAGTCAGTTTGGGGGGAACACTGAAGCTTTCTTT,CASSQFGGNTEAFF,NA,NA,TRBJ1-1,TRBV2
TGCGCCAGCAGTGAGAGGGCAGTCCCCGGGGCCCAGTACTTC,CASSERAVPGAQYF,NA,NA,TRBJ2-5,TRBV10-2
TGTGCCAGCAGCCAAGATCCCCGGCAGCGGGGGAACACTGAAGCTTTCTTT,CASSQDPRQRGNTEAFF,NA,NA,TRBJ1-1,TRBV4-2
TGCGCCAGCAGCTTAGATGGGACAGATACGCAGTATTTT,CASSLDGTDTQYF,NA,NA,TRBJ2-3,TRBV5-1
TGTGCCAGCAGTGAGCCAGGAGCTTTCTTT,CASSEPGAFF,NA,NA,TRBJ1-1,TRBV2
TGCGCCAGCAGCCATCCCAGGGGGGAAGCAGCTTACAATGAGCAGTTCTTC,CASSHPRGEAAYNEQFF,NA,NA,TRBJ2-1,TRBV4-1